This entry lists 14 T cell receptor beta chains sequenced from one sample in a study of diagnostic markers for celiac disease. TCRdb re-called the reads and catalogs CDR3 proteins one per entry, DNA excluded. Seen in this sample are around 7,500 distinct CDR3 sequences; the ten most common clones hold approximately 6.3%. The specimen sequenced was either unsorted cells or a sorted T cell fraction (not recorded which). These receptors originate from a human donor. This table probably holds off-target reads from a library built for another chain.

This clonotype is classed as medium-sized (0.01 to 0.1%) by frequency. The rearrangement uses TRBV28 and TRBJ2-3; TCRdb outputs TRBD2, but without DNA this stays unchecked. Germline assignment: CDR1 MDHEN and CDR2 SYDVKM. CDR3 length equals 17 residues. The CDR3 is CASSSPTRAGGADTQYF. Together with reference TRBV28 and TRBJ2-3, the CDR3 gives the full variable domain: DVKVTQSSRYLVKRTGEKVFLECVQDMDHENMFWYRQDPGLGLRLIYFSYDVKMKEKGDIPEGYSVSREKKERFSLILESASTNQTSMYLCASSSPTRAGGADTQYFGPGTRLTVL.

The chain recombines TRBV7-9 with TRBJ1-2. The length of the CDR3 is 12 residues. The germline V gene encodes CDR1 SEHNR and CDR2 FQNEAQ (reference sequence). CDR3: CASSLGFAGYTF.

This chain uses TRBV5-1 with TRBJ2-1; TCRdb's D call, TRBD1, is unchecked because there is no DNA. CDR3 size: 16 residues. Per the germline V gene, CDR1 is SGHRS and CDR2 is YFSETQ. CDR3 residues: CASSLYAGDGGNEQFF.

In terms of frequency, this clonotype is medium-sized. CDR3 amino acids: CASSTTGVDGYTF. The chain combines TRBV5-6 with TRBJ1-2; no DNA is available, so the TRBD1 call from TCRdb remains unchecked. CDR1 is SGHDT, CDR2 YYEEEE, per germline. The CDR3 loop spans 13 amino acids.

The rearrangement joins TRBV29-1 to TRBJ1-5; TCRdb lists TRBD1, though no DNA is available to test this call. This CDR3 spans 12 amino acids. The germline V gene has CDR1 SQVTM and CDR2 ANQGSEA. The CDR3 here is CSVGDTYQPQHF. Variable domain in full (rest from reference TRBV29-1 and TRBJ1-5): SAVISQKPSRDICQRGTSLTIQCQVDSQVTMMFWYRQQPGQSLTLIATANQGSEATYESGFVIDKFPISRPNLTFSTLTVSNMSPEDSSIYLCSVGDTYQPQHFGDGTRLSIL.

By frequency, this clonotype is medium-sized. The rearrangement uses TRBV4-1 and TRBJ2-2. The CDR3 runs 15 residues. Germline V gene lookup returns CDR1 MGHRA and CDR2 YSYEKL. The CDR3 sequence is CASSQEVANTGELFF.

This clonotype is labeled medium-sized based on frequency. The genes are TRBV5-1 and TRBJ2-7; TCRdb gives TRBD2 as the D gene, but with no DNA this cannot be confirmed. The germline gives CDR1 SGHRS, CDR2 YFSETQ. The CDR3 length is 16 residues. The chain's CDR3 is CASSLYPGGAVYEQYF.

V and J are TRBV5-1 and TRBJ2-5; as DNA is missing, the TRBD1 call by TCRdb cannot be tested. Germline V gives CDR1 SGHRS, CDR2 YFSETQ. The CDR3 contains 14 residues. CDR3 loop: CASSGRGVGETQYF.

This chain uses TRBV5-1 with TRBJ2-1; checking the TCRdb D call of TRBD1 is not possible without DNA. This CDR3 has 18 amino acids. Germline CDR1 reads SGHRS; CDR2 reads YFSETQ. CDR3 protein: CASSSVARGTSVGNEQFF.

This clonotype registers medium-sized (0.01 to 0.1%) by frequency. The genes are TRBV19 and TRBJ1-1; TCRdb's D call, TRBD1, is unchecked because there is no DNA. The V gene's germline CDR1 is LNHDA and CDR2 SQIVND (reference sequence). This CDR3 region has 14 residues. The CDR3 loop is CASRRNRVDTEAFF.

This chain connects TRBV18 to TRBJ2-3; TCRdb picks TRBD1, but there is no DNA to check that call. Germline assignment: CDR1 KGHSH and CDR2 LQKENI. The CDR3 sequence is 16 residues long. This CDR3 reads CASSSRAQASTDTQYF. The complete variable domain, with remaining parts taken from reference TRBV18 and TRBJ2-3, reads NAGVMQNPRHLVRRRGQEARLRCSPMKGHSHVYWYRQLPEEGLKFMVYLQKENIIDESGMPKERFSAEFPKEGPSILRIQQVVRGDSAAYFCASSSRAQASTDTQYFGPGTRLTVL.

By frequency, this clonotype is medium-sized. The V call is TRBV9, the J call TRBJ2-1. The CDR3 has 13 amino acids. Germline V gene data show CDR1 as SGDLS and CDR2 as YYNGEE. This CDR3 is CASSVAVHNEQFF.

The CDR3 loop reads CASSRGGEETQYF. This chain connects TRBV7-2 to TRBJ2-5; TCRdb returns TRBD1, unconfirmable since there is no DNA. Germline values: CDR1 SGHTA, CDR2 FQGNSA. CDR3 length: 13 residues.

This clonotype is medium-sized by frequency. The chain combines TRBV10-3 with TRBJ1-2; there is no DNA to check the TCRdb D call of TRBD1. The CDR3 totals 15 residues. Germline values: CDR1 ENHRY, CDR2 SYGVKD. The chain's CDR3 is CAISENRGKGYGYTF.